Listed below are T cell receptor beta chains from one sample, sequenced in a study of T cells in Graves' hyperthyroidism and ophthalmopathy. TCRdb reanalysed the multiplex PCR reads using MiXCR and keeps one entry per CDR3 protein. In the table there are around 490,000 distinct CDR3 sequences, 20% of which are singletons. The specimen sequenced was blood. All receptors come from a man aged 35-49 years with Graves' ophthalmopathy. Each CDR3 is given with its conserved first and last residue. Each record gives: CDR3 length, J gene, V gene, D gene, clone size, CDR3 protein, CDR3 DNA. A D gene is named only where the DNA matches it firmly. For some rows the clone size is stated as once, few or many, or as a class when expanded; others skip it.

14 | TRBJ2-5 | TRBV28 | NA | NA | CASSSPGGSETQYF | TGTGCCAGCAGTTCCCCCGGCGGGTCGGAGACCCAGTACTTC
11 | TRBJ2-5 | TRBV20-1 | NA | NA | CSARGGETQYF | TGCAGTGCTAGAGGGGGAGAGACCCAGTACTTC
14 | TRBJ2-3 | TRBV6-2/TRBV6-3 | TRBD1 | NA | CASSTDRVVDTQYF | TGTGCCAGCAGTACGGACAGGGTGGTAGATACGCAGTATTTT
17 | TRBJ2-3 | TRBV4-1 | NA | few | CASSQEGAAIPTDTQYF | TGCGCCAGCAGCCAAGAGGGAGCGGCGATCCCAACAGATACGCAGTATTTT
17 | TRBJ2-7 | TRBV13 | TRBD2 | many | CASSFSRHTSGIYEQYF | TGTGCCAGCAGCTTCTCGCGCCACACTAGCGGGATCTACGAGCAGTACTTC
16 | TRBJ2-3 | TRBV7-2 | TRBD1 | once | CARGGGTGWSTDTQYF | TGTGCCAGGGGGGGGGGGACAGGGTGGAGCACAGATACGCAGTATTTT
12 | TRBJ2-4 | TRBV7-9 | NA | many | CASSPSSDIQYF | TGTGCCAGCAGCCCATCGTCGGACATTCAGTACTTC
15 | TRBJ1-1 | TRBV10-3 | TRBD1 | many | CAISESGGAGTEAFF | TGTGCCATCAGTGAGTCAGGGGGCGCGGGCACTGAAGCTTTCTTT
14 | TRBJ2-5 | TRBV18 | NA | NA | CASSPQTTQETQYF | TGTGCCAGCTCACCACAGACGACTCAAGAGACCCAGTACTTC
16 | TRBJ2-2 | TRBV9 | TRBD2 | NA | CASSVRSGGMAGELFF | TGTGCCAGCAGCGTAAGGTCGGGGGGAATGGCCGGGGAGCTGTTTTTT
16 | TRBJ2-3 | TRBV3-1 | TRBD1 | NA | CASSQADRPYTDTQYF | TGTGCCAGCAGCCAAGCGGACAGGCCTTACACAGATACGCAGTATTTT
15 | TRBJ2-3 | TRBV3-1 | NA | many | CASSQVARGTDTQYF | TGTGCCAGCAGCCAAGTTGCGCGGGGAACAGATACGCAGTATTTT
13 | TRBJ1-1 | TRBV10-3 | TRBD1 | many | CAIGQVSRTEAFF | TGTGCCATCGGACAGGTCAGCCGCACTGAAGCTTTCTTT
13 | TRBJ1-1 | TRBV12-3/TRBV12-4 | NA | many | CASSPRTGLEAFF | TGTGCCAGCAGTCCCAGAACAGGACTTGAAGCTTTCTTT
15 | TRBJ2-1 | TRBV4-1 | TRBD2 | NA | CASSQLAGLSNEQFF | TGCGCCAGCAGCCAACTAGCGGGCCTGTCCAATGAGCAGTTCTTC
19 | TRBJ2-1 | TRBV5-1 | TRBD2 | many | CASSSFATTSGRSYNEQFF | TGCGCCAGCAGCTCTTTTGCGACGACTAGCGGGAGATCCTACAATGAGCAGTTCTTC
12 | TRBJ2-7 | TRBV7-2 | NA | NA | CASSRRWGEQYF | TGTGCCAGCAGCCGTCGGTGGGGGGAGCAGTACTTC
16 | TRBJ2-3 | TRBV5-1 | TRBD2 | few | CASSLGVSGGTDTQYF | TGCGCCAGCAGCTTGGGGGTTAGCGGGGGCACAGATACGCAGTATTTT
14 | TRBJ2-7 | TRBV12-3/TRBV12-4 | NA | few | CASSFGLSNYEQYF | TGTGCCAGCAGTTTTGGTTTAAGTAACTACGAGCAGTACTTC
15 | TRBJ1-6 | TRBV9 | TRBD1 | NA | CASSRTTGEGSPLHF | TGTGCCAGCAGCCGCACGACAGGGGAAGGTTCACCCCTCCACTTT
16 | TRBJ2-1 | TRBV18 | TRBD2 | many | CASSTRGLAGGLEQFF | TGTGCCAGCTCAACGAGGGGACTAGCGGGAGGGCTTGAGCAGTTCTTC
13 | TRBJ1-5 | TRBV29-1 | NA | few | CSVAAQVNQPQHF | TGCAGCGTTGCCGCCCAGGTCAATCAGCCCCAGCATTTT
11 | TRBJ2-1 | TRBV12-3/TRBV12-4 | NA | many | CASSKLGEQFF | TGTGCCAGCAGTAAGCTTGGTGAGCAGTTCTTC
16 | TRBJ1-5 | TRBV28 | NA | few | CASSLRQSYSNQPQHF | TGTGCCAGCAGTTTACGGCAGAGCTATAGCAATCAGCCCCAGCATTTT
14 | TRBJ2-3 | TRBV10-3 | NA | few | CAIRAGSSTDTQYF | TGTGCCATCAGGGCCGGATCTAGCACAGATACGCAGTATTTT
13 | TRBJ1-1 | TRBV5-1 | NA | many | CASSLGAATEAFF | TGCGCCAGCAGCTTGGGGGCAGCCACTGAAGCTTTCTTT
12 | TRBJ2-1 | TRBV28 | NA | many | CASLHPPDEQFF | TGTGCCAGCCTCCACCCACCCGATGAGCAGTTCTTC
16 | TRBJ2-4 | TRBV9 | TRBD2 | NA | CASSDGGGAGGNIQYF | TGTGCCAGCAGCGATGGCGGGGGGGCCGGGGGAAACATTCAGTACTTC
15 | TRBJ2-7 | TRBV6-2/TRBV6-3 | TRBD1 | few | CASNSDREPSYEQYF | TGTGCCAGCAATTCTGACAGGGAACCGAGCTACGAGCAGTACTTC